This T cell receptor beta chain was profiled in a study of T cells in Graves' hyperthyroidism and ophthalmopathy. Study-wide points: Most clonotypes expanded in thyroid above 0.001 were likewise present in blood.

From germline, CDR1 is MGHDK and CDR2 SYGVNS. CDR3 length: 13 amino acids. V lost 6 bases to trimming and J lost 4 bases; unmatched junction nucleotides: 5. Comments on this clonotype: The antigen remains unidentified.

RNA transcripts yielded amplified TCR beta CDR3 regions. The HTBI primer set drove a first-round RT-PCR of the TCR CDR3. Using its own MiXCR run on the multiplex PCR reads, TCRdb lists one record per CDR3 protein. The sample contains under 400,000 distinct CDR3 sequences, about a sixth of which appear only once. Source material: blood. J is TRBJ2-5 and V is TRBV25-1; TRBD2 aligns across 7 bases. This TCR was recovered from a woman between 18 and 29 years old with Graves' hyperthyroidism that later progressed to Graves' ophthalmopathy. CDR3 residues: CASRGRGPETQYF. The CDR3 coding sequence is TGTGCCAGCAGGGGGAGGGGCCCAGAGACCCAGTACTTC.